These 12 T cell receptor beta chains came from one sample sequenced in a study of early T cells in non-severe SARS-CoV-2 infection. TCRdb analysed the 5' RACE reads with MiXCR anew, one entry per CDR3 protein. The data show tens of thousands of distinct CDR3 sequences, with over 10% seen just once and 5% to 7% held by the top ten. Specimen: whole blood, collected at baseline. The receptor set was obtained from an adult who was a healthcare worker with PCR-confirmed SARS-CoV-2 infection or an uninfected control (not recorded which).

This clonotype has ten or more counts. This rearrangement joins TRBV29-1 to TRBJ2-3; weak D call: TRBD1 (6 bases). Trimming stripped 4 bases from V and 9 bases from J, with 14 bases between. The CDR3 sequence is 12 residues long. From germline, CDR1 is SQVTM and CDR2 ANQGSEA. The DNA of the CDR3 is TGCAGCGTTGCCGGGACACTGAAGACGCAGTATTTT. Residues: CSVAGTLKTQYF.

This clonotype was seen only a few times. The V call is TRBV20-1, the J call TRBJ2-7; 11 bases align to TRBD2. CDR1 is DFQATT and CDR2 is SNEGSKA in the germline V gene (reference sequence). Trimming cost V 4 bases and J 3 bases; bases outside gene matches: 8. The length of the CDR3 is 15 residues. Written as DNA, the CDR3 is TGCAGTGCTAAACCGGGACTAGCGGAACTCTACGAGCAGTACTTC. It codes for CSAKPGLAELYEQYF.

This clonotype was observed a handful of times. The V gene is TRBV19, the J gene TRBJ2-4; D is ambiguous. The CDR3 runs 15 residues. The germline V and J ends were trimmed by 6 bases and 8 bases, with 20 bases remaining between them. Looked up from germline, CDR1 is LNHDA and CDR2 is SQIVND (reference sequence). The chain's CDR3 is CASRETGPPGDIQYF. Here the CDR3 DNA reads TGTGCCAGTAGGGAAACCGGGCCCCCCGGAGACATTCAGTACTTC.

This clonotype was observed a handful of times. This chain uses TRBV10-3 with TRBJ2-7; TRBD1 matches at 7 bases. V shed 0 bases and J 2 bases; nucleotides not matched to a gene: 4. Germline CDR1 reads ENHRY; CDR2 reads SYGVKD. CDR3 size: 15 residues. The CDR3 is CAISESGQAAYEQYF. The CDR3 coding sequence is TGTGCCATCAGTGAGTCCGGACAGGCCGCCTACGAGCAGTACTTC.

This clonotype was recorded many times. This chain links TRBV18 with TRBJ1-5; 7 nucleotides agree with TRBD1. This CDR3 contains 13 residues. Germline V CDR1 and CDR2: KGHSH, LQKENI. With 2 bases clipped from V and 7 bases from J, the junction kept 2 bases outside the gene matches. Here the CDR3 DNA reads TGTGCCAGCTCACCAGGAGGGGGCCAGCCCCAGCATTTT. Protein product: CASSPGGGQPQHF.

This chain connects TRBV7-3 to TRBJ2-5, with 8 positions matching TRBD1. The J segment lost 6 bases and the V segment lost 5 bases, leaving 8 bases of the junction unmatched. Looked up from germline, CDR1 is SGHTA and CDR2 is FQGTGA. This CDR3 is built from 14 residues. The CDR3 nucleotides read TGTGCCAGCAGCGAGACAGGGGCCCGCAAGACCCAGTACTTC. Translating gives CASSETGARKTQYF.

This clonotype was recorded a few times. V is TRBV7-2 and J is TRBJ2-5; 7 nucleotides match TRBD2. This CDR3 has 13 amino acids. Germline values: CDR1 SGHTA, CDR2 FQGNSA. The V segment lost 4 bases and the J segment 9 bases; nucleotides outside the gene matches: 8. CDR3 sequence reads: CASSSTSPPSQYF. DNA for the CDR3: TGTGCCAGCAGCTCGACTAGCCCCCCCTCCCAGTACTTC.

This clonotype was recorded at least ten times. V is TRBV7-8 and J is TRBJ2-2; D may be TRBD2 (6 bases). V was trimmed by 0 bases and J by 0 bases, leaving 8 bases between them. The CDR3 has 16 residues. The germline V gene encodes CDR1 SGHVS and CDR2 FQNEAQ. The CDR3 region is CASSLAGGTNTGELFF. Written as DNA, the CDR3 is TGTGCCAGCAGCTTAGCGGGGGGAACGAACACCGGGGAGCTGTTTTTT.

The rearrangement uses TRBV11-2 and TRBJ2-6, with a tentative D call TRBD1 (5 bases). Germline loops: CDR1 SGHAT, CDR2 FQNNGV. Trimming shortened V by 5 bases and J by 0 bases, and 17 bases separated the two germline ends. The CDR3 totals 18 residues. CDR3 coding DNA: TGTGCCAGCAGCCCATGGGGCCTGAACGCCTCTGGGGCCAACGTCCTGACTTTC. Translation: CASSPWGLNASGANVLTF.

This clonotype was counted ten times or more. This CDR3 is CASSNLICLGEQYF. DNA for the CDR3: TGTGCCAGCAGCAACCTAATTTGTCTGGGGGAGCAGTACTTC. The V gene is TRBV21-1, the J gene TRBJ2-7. TRBV21-1 is termed a pseudogene. CDR3 size: 14 residues.

This clonotype came up a few times. One junction end disagrees with the germline gene, perhaps due to a read error. This chain connects TRBV18 to TRBJ1-3, with D unclear. Germline values: CDR1 KGHSH, CDR2 LQKENI. This CDR3 comprises 15 residues. This CDR3 is CASSPLPGPGNTIYF. The DNA for the CDR3 is TGCGCCAGCTCACCACTCCCTGGACCTGGAAACACCATATATTTT.

This chain joins TRBV9 and TRBJ2-1; 7 bases line up with TRBD2. CDR1 SGDLS and CDR2 YYNGEE come from the germline V gene. Trimming cost V 0 bases and J 7 bases; bases outside gene matches: 7. The CDR3 consists of 15 residues. The DNA of the CDR3 is TGTGCCAGCAGCGTAGCTCTGGGGGGGTCAAATGAGCAGTTCTTC. It specifies CASSVALGGSNEQFF.